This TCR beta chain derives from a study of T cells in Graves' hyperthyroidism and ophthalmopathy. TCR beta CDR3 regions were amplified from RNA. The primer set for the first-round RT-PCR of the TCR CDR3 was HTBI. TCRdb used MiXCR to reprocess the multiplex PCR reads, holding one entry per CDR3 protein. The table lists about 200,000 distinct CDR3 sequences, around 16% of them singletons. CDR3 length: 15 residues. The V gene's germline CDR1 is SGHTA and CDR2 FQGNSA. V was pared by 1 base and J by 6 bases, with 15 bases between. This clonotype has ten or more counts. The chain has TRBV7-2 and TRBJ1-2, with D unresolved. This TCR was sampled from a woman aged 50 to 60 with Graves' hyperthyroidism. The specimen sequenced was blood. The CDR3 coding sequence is TGTGCCAGCAGCTTAGTACACCAAGCCCTAGATGGCTACACCTTC. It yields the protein CASSLVHQALDGYTF.